The TCR beta chain described here comes from a study of CD8 T cells in ankylosing spondylitis. Notes on the study in general: Matched ankylosing spondylitis synovial fluid reportedly contained a significantly enriched population of disease-linked clones. Earlier studies detected some motif variants in reactive arthritis synovial fluid and blood. Apparently characteristic of ankylosing spondylitis blood was a TCR beta motif (under ten highly homologous variants). Relatively rare in peripheral blood, disease-linked clones were also CD8+.

This clonotype has more than one count but fewer than ten. Its specificity is not known. A quantitative 5'-RACE method, one with molecular barcodes, was used to make TCR beta libraries. Each CDR3 protein gets one entry after TCRdb re-called the 5' RACE reads with MiXCR. The sample yields fewer than 500,000 distinct CDR3 sequences, around 26% seen once. Trimming cost V 1 base and J 1 base, with 11 bases left between them. This CDR3 spans 16 amino acids. Germline loops: CDR1 SGHRS, CDR2 YFSETQ. The source is a male donor with ankylosing spondylitis. Sequenced material: blood, either unsorted or a sorted T cell fraction (not recorded which). The chain employs TRBV5-1 and TRBJ2-2; D gene unclear. The CDR3 spells CASSLFVPGNTGELFF. The DNA for the CDR3 is TGCGCCAGCAGCTTGTTCGTCCCGGGGAACACCGGGGAGCTGTTTTTT.